This T cell receptor beta chain comes out of a study of T cell clonotyping in hematopoietic cell transplantation. Clones were sequenced by immunoSEQ multiplex PCR, and TCRdb holds only the in-frame ones, with some missing. The profile shows 25,000 to 35,000 clones, 70% to 75% of them singletons. The CDR3 extends over 14 amino acids. CDR1 is SGHRS, CDR2 YFSETQ, per germline. The V end was cut by 3 bases, the J end by 1 base, with 10 bases between. Time point: recipient sample about 28 days before transplant, after cytoreduction. The material was peripheral blood mononuclear cells, obtained before stem cell transplant. The chain combines TRBV5-1 with TRBJ1-1; D is unclear. The receptor was isolated from a middle-aged man with myelodysplastic syndrome. Some clones in this sample may be carry-over from other donors' samples. This CDR3 reads CASSYGGGNTEAFF. The CDR3 nucleotides are TGCGCCAGCAGCTACGGAGGTGGGAACACTGAAGCTTTCTTT.